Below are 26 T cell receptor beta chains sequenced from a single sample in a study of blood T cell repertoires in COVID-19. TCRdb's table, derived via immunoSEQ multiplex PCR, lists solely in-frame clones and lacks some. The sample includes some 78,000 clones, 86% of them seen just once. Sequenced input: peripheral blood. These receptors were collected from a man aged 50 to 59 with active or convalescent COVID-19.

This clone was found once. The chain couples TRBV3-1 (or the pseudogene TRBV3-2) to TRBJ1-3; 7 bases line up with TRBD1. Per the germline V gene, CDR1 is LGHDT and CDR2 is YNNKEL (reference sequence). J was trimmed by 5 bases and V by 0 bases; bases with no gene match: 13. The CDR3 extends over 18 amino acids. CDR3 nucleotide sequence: TGTGCCAGCAGCCAAGAATTTCCAAGGGACAGTACGAGAAACACCATATATTTT. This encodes CASSQEFPRDSTRNTIYF.

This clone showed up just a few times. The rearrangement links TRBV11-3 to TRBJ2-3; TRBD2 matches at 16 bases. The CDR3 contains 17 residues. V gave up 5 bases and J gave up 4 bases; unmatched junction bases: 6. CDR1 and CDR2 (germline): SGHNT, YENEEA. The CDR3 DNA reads TGTGCCAGCAGCCTCGGGACTAGCGGGGGGGCCCCAGATACGCAGTATTTT. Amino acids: CASSLGTSGGAPDTQYF.

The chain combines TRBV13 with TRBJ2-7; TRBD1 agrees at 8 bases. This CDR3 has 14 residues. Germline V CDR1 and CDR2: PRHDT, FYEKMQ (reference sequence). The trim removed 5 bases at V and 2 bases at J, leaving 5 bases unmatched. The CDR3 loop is CASSAMTGAYEQYF. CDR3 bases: TGTGCCAGCAGCGCCATGACAGGGGCCTACGAGCAGTACTTC. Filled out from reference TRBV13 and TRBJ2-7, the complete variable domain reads AAGVIQSPRHLIKEKRETATLKCYPIPRHDTVYWYQQGPGQDPQFLISFYEKMQSDKGSIPDRFSAQQFSDYHSELNMSSLELGDSALYFCASSAMTGAYEQYFGPGTRLTVT.

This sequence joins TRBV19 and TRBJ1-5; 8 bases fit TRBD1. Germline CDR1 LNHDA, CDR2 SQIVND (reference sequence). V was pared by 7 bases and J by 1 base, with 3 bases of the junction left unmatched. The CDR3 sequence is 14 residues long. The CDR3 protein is CASIRTGSNQPQHF. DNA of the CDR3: TGTGCCAGTATCCGGACAGGGAGCAATCAGCCCCAGCATTTT.

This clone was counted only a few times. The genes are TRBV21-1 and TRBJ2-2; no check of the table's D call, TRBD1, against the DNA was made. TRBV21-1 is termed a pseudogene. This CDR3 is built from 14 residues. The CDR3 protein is CASSKTGNEGELFF. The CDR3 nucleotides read TGTGCCAGCAGCAAGACAGGGAATGAGGGGGAGCTGTTTTTT.

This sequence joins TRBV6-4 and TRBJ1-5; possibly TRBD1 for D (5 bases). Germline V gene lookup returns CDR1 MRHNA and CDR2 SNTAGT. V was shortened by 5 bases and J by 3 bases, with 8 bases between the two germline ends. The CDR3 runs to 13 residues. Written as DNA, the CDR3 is TGTGCCAGCAGTCTAGGGGACAATCAGCCCCAGCATTTT. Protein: CASSLGDNQPQHF.

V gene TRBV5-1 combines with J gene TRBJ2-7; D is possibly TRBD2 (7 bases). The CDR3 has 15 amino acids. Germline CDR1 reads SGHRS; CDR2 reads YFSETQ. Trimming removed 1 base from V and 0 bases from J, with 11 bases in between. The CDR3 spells CASSLKGGVSYEQYF. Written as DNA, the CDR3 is TGCGCCAGCAGCTTGAAGGGGGGGGTCTCCTACGAGCAGTACTTC.

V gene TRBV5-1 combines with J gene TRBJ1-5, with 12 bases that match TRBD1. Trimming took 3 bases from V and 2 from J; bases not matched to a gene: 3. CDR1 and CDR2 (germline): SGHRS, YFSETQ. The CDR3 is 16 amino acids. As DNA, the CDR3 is TGCGCCAGCAGCTGGGGGACAGGGGGCGGCAATCAGCCCCAGCATTTT. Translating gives CASSWGTGGGNQPQHF.

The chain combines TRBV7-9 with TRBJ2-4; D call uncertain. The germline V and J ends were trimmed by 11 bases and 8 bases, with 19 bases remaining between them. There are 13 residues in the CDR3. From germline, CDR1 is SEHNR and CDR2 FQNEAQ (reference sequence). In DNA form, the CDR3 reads TGTGCCGGAACTCCGGGTGGCGGAGACATTCAGTACTTC. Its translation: CAGTPGGGDIQYF.

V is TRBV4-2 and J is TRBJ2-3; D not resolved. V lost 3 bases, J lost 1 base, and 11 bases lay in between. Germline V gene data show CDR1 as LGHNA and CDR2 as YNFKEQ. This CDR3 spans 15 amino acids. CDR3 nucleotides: TGTGCCAGCAGCCACCAGCCCCGGGGCACAGATACGCAGTATTTT. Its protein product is CASSHQPRGTDTQYF.

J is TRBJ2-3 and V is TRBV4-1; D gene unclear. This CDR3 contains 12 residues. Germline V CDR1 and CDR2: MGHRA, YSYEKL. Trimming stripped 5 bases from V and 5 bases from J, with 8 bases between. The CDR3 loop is CASSSSVDTQYF. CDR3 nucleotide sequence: TGCGCCAGCAGCTCCTCCGTAGATACGCAGTATTTT.

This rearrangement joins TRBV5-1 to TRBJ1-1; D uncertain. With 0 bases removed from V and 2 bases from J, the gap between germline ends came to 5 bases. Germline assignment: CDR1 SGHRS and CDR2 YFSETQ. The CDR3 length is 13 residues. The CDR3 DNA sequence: TGCGCCAGCAGCTTGGCCAGAAACACTGAAGCTTTCTTT. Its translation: CASSLARNTEAFF.

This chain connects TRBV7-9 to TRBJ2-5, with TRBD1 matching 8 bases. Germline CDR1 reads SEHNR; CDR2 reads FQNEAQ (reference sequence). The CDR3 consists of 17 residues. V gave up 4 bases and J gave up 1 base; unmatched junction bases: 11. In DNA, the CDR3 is TGTGCCAGCAGCTCCCCTATGACCGGGACAGGCCAAGAGACCCAGTACTTC. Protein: CASSSPMTGTGQETQYF.

The CDR3 sequence: CASSLEGGPYGYTF. The CDR3 DNA follows: TGTGCCAGCAGCTTAGAAGGGGGCCCCTATGGCTACACCTTC. J is TRBJ1-2 and V is TRBV13; 7 bases match TRBD1. V shed 1 base and J 4 bases; nucleotides not matched to a gene: 3. The CDR3 is made up of 14 amino acids. Germline V lookup: CDR1 PRHDT, CDR2 FYEKMQ (reference sequence).

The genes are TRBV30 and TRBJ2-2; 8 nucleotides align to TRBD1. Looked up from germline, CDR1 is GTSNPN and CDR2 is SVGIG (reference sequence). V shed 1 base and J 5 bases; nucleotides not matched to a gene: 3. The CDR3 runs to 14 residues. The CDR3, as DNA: TGTGCCTGGAGTGGAAACAGGGGGACCGGGGAGCTGTTTTTT. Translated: CAWSGNRGTGELFF.

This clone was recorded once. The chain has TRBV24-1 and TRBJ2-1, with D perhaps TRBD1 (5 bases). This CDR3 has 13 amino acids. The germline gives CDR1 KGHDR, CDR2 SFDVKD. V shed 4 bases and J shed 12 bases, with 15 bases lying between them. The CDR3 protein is CATSDQGSVGQFF. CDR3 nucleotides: TGTGCCACCAGTGACCAGGGATCCGTTGGGCAGTTCTTC.

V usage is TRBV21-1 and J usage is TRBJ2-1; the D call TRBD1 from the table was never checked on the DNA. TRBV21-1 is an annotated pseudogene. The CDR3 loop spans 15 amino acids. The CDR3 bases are TGTGCCAGCAGCAAGGGGACAGGGAAGACGGATGAGCAGTTCTTC. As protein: CASSKGTGKTDEQFF.

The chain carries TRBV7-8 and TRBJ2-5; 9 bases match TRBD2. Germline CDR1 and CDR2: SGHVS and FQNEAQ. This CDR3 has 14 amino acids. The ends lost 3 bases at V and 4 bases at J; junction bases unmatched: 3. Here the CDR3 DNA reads TGTGCCAGCAGCTTTAGCGGGGGAGTAGAGACCCAGTACTTC. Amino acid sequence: CASSFSGGVETQYF.

The CDR3 nucleotides read TGTGCCAGCCTAGACAGGGAAATGAACACTGAAGCTTTCTTT. This translates into CASLDREMNTEAFF. The chain links TRBV2 to TRBJ1-1, with 7 positions matching TRBD1. The CDR3 is made up of 14 amino acids. CDR1 is SNHLY and CDR2 is FYNNEI in the germline V gene. Germline trimming cut 8 bases from V and 0 bases from J; bases unmatched to any gene: 6.

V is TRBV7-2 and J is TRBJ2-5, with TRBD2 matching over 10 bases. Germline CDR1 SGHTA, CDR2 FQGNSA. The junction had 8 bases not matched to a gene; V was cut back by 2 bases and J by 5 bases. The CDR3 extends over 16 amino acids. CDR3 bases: TGTGCCAGCAGCTTACCTAGCGGGGGCCAGGGGGAGACCCAGTACTTC. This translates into CASSLPSGGQGETQYF.

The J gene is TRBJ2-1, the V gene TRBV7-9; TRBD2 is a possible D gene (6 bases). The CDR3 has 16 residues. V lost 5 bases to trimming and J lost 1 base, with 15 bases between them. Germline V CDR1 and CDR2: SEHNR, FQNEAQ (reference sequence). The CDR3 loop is CASSQTGTLSYNEQFF. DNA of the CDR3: TGTGCCAGCAGCCAAACCGGGACTTTATCCTACAATGAGCAGTTCTTC. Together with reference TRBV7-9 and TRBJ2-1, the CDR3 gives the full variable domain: DTGVSQNPRHKITKRGQNVTFRCDPISEHNRLYWYRQTLGQGPEFLTYFQNEAQLEKSRLLSDRFSAERPKGSFSTLEIQRTEQGDSAMYLCASSQTGTLSYNEQFFGPGTRLTVL.

The CDR3 region has the DNA TGTGCCAGTAGTATTCGGGGGGCCGCAACTAATGAAAAACTGTTTTTT. Translating gives CASSIRGAATNEKLFF. The V and J genes are TRBV19 and TRBJ1-4; D is possibly TRBD1 (6 bases). V lost 3 bases to trimming and J lost 0 bases, with 11 bases between them. The CDR3 is made up of 16 amino acids. CDR1 and CDR2 (germline): LNHDA, SQIVND (reference sequence).

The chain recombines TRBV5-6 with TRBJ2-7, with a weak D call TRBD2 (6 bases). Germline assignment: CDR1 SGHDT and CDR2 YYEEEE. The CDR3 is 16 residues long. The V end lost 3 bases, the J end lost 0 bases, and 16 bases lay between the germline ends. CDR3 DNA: TGTGCCAGCAGCTCCCTCGGGCGGGAAAGCTCCTACGAGCAGTACTTC. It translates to CASSSLGRESSYEQYF.

CDR3 DNA: TGTGCCAGCAGTATGGGACTAGCGGGGGACAATGAGCAGTTCTTC. Protein: CASSMGLAGDNEQFF. The genes are TRBV2 and TRBJ2-1, with TRBD2 matching over 14 bases. Per germline, CDR1 SNHLY and CDR2 FYNNEI. V shed 5 bases and J 5 bases; nucleotides not matched to a gene: 2. The CDR3 is 15 amino acids.

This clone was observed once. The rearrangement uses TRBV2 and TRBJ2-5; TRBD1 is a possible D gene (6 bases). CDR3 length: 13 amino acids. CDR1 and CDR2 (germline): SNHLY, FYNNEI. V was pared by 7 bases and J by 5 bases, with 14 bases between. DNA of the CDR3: TGTGCCAGCATGGTGGGACAATTTGAGACCCAGTACTTC. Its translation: CASMVGQFETQYF. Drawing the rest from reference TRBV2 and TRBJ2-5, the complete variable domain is EPEVTQTPSHQVTQMGQEVILRCVPISNHLYFYWYRQILGQKVEFLVSFYNNEISEKSEIFDDQFSVERPDGSNFTLKIRSTKLEDSAMYFCASMVGQFETQYFGPGTRLLVL.

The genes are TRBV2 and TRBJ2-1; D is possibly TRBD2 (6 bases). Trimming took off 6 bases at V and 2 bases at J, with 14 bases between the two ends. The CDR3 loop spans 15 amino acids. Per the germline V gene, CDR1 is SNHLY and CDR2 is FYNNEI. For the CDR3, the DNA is TGTGCCAGCAGGACCGGGACTGGACCCTACAATGAGCAGTTCTTC. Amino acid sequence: CASRTGTGPYNEQFF.